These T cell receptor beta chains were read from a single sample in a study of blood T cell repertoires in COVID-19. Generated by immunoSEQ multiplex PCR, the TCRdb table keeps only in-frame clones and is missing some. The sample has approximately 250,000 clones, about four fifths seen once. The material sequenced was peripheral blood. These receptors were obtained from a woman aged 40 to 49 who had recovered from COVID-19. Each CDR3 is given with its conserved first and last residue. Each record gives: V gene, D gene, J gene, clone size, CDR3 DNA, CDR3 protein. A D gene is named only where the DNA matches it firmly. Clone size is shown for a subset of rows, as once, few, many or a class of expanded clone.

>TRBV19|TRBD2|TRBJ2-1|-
TGTGCCAGTAGTATAATACGGGGGGGCCTCGATGAGCAGTTCTTC
CASSIIRGGLDEQFF
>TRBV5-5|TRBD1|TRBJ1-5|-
TGTGCCAGCAGCTTGACAGGGGGTAACGATCAGCCCCAGCATTTT
CASSLTGGNDQPQHF
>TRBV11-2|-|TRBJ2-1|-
TGTGCCAGCAGAAAACTAGCTCAGCACGGCTACAATGAGCAGTTCTTC
CASRKLAQHGYNEQFF
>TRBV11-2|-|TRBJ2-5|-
TGTGCCAGCAGCCCTGGGAGGCAAGAGACCCAGTACTTC
CASSPGRQETQYF
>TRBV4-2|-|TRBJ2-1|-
TGTGCCAGCAGCCAAGATCTGAGGGCTAGCCAGGGGTCGGATGAGCAGTTCTTC
CASSQDLRASQGSDEQFF
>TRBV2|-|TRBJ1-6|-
TGTGCCAGCAGTGAACAGGGTGCCGTGATTTCACCCCTCCACTTT
CASSEQGAVISPLHF
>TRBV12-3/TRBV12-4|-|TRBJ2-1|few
TGTGCCAGCAGCCCACAGGGCTACAATGAGCAGTTCTTC
CASSPQGYNEQFF
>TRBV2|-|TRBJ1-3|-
TGTGCCAGCAGTTTGCAGGTGGCTGGAAACACCATATATTTT
CASSLQVAGNTIYF
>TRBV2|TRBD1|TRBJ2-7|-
TGTGCCAGCAGTCCCGGACAGGGGAACTACGAGCAGTACTTC
CASSPGQGNYEQYF
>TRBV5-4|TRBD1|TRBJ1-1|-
TGTGCCAGCAGCCGGGACAGTAGCACTGAAGCTTTCTTT
CASSRDSSTEAFF
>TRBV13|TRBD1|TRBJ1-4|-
TGTGCCAGCAGCTTCCGACAGGGTGGGGAAAAACTGTTTTTT
CASSFRQGGEKLFF
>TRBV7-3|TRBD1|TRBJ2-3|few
TGTGCCAGCAGCTCTGCCGGGACAGGGGGCGTAGATACGCAGTATTTT
CASSSAGTGGVDTQYF
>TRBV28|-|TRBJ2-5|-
TGTGCCAGCAGTTTATGGGGCAGGGGGGACCAAGAGTCCCAGTACTTC
CASSLWGRGDQESQYF
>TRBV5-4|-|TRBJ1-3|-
TGTGCCAGCAGCGGTGGTGTATCGGGTGGAAACACCATATATTTT
CASSGGVSGGNTIYF
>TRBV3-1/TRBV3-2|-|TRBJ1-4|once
TGTGCCAGCAGCCCCGGGGGGGTACGCGGAAAACTGTTTTTT
CASSPGGVRGKLFF
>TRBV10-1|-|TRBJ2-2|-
TGCGCCAGCAGTGAGTCAGGATGGAGGTCGAACACCGGGGAGCTGTTTTTT
CASSESGWRSNTGELFF
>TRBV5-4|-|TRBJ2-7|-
TGTGCCAGCAGCTCCAGGACATCCCCCAAAGACGAGCAGTACTTC
CASSSRTSPKDEQYF
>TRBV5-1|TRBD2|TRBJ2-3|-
TGCGCCAGCAGCTTAACCACTAGCGGGGGAGTGCATTTT
CASSLTTSGGVHF
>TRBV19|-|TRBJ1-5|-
TGTGCCTGTAGAGAGAGGGTAAATAGCAATCAGCCCCAGCATTTT
CACRERVNSNQPQHF
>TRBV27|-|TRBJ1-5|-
TGTGCCAGCAGTTTTGGGAGGTCCAATCAGCCCCAGCATTTT
CASSFGRSNQPQHF
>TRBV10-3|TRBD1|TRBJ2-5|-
TGTGCCATCAGCGGGGACAGGGGATATTTGGAGACCCAGTACTTC
CAISGDRGYLETQYF
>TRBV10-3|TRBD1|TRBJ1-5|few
TGTGCCATCAGTGACCCGGACAGGGCAGGTCAGCCCCAGCATTTT
CAISDPDRAGQPQHF
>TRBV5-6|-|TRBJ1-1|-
TGTGCCAGCAGCTACCGACACATGAACACTGAAGCTTTCTTT
CASSYRHMNTEAFF
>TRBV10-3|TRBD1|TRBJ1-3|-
TGTGCCATCAGTCTCCGGAGGGGGCCTAGTGGAAACACCATATATTTT
CAISLRRGPSGNTIYF
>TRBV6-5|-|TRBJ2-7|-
TGTGCCAGCAGCCGGGGGGGACAGAGCTACGAGCAGTACTTC
CASSRGGQSYEQYF
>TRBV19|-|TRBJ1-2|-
TGTGCCAGTAGTATGCTCGGTGAAGTTGGCTACACCTTC
CASSMLGEVGYTF
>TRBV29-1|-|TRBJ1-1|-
TGCAGCGCCTCCCAACATGAAGCTTTCTTT
CSASQHEAFF
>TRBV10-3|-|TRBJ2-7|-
TGTGCCGTCTGGTCCGGGGAGTCATACGAGCAGTACTTC
CAVWSGESYEQYF
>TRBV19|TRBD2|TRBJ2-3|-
TGTGCCAGTAGTATGCCGACTAGCGGACTCACAGATACGCAGTATTTT
CASSMPTSGLTDTQYF
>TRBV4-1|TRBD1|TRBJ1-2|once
TGCGCCAGCAGCCAAGGCCCGAGGGGGACAGGGGCCTATGGCTACACCTTC
CASSQGPRGTGAYGYTF
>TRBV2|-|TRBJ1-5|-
TGTGCCAGCAGTACGCATGGGGCCAATCAGCCCCAGCATTTT
CASSTHGANQPQHF
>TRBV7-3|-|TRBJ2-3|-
TGTGCCAGCGCAACAGGGAGCACAGATACGCAGTATTTT
CASATGSTDTQYF
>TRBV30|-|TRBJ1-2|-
TGTGCCTCCTTCAGGAGGTTGTCTAACTATGGCTACACCTTC
CASFRRLSNYGYTF
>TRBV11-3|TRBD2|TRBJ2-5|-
TGTGCCAGCAGACATAGCGGGGTAGAGACCCAGTACTTC
CASRHSGVETQYF
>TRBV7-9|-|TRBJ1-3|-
TGTGCCAGCAGCCCGGCGAGGAGGGCAGCATACTCTGGAAACACCATATATTTT
CASSPARRAAYSGNTIYF
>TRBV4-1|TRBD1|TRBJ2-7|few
TGCGCCAGCAGCCAAGTATCGACAGGGGGCTTCTACGAGCAGTACTTC
CASSQVSTGGFYEQYF
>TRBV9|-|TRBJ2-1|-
TGTGCCAGCAGCCTTCGTTCGGGTGAGCAGTTCTTC
CASSLRSGEQFF
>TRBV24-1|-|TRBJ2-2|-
TGTGCCACCAGTGATTCCTTATACACCGGGGAGCTGTTTTTT
CATSDSLYTGELFF
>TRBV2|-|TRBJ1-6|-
TGTGCCAGCAGTGAAGCGACAGATAATTCACCCCTCCACTTT
CASSEATDNSPLHF